This T cell receptor beta chain comes out of a study of CD8+ T cells in alopecia areata. Overall study: Scalp area affected, as a percentage, set the severity score of treated patients.

The V end was cut by 4 bases, the J end by 3 bases, with 6 bases between. The CDR3 has 11 residues. The germline V gene has CDR1 SQVTM and CDR2 ANQGSEA. To note about this clone: As yet, its antigen is unknown.

As to treatment: oral pan-JAK inhibitor, 5-10 mg twice daily. Broader study findings: Scalp clonality and expanded CD8+ clones among the top 100 were significantly decreased by tofacitinib.

Extraction of RNA preceded its reverse transcription into cDNA, which served as the sequencing template. The method was immunoSEQ multiplex PCR; TCRdb's version includes in-frame clones alone and lacks a portion of them. The sample consists of 150,000 or so clones, 70% to 90% of them appearing once. V is TRBV29-1 and J is TRBJ1-2, with D tentatively TRBD1 (5 bases). The sequence was obtained from a human donor with alopecia areata. Source: CD8+ T cells sorted from blood, taken at week 4, from a patient treated with tofacitinib. The CDR3 spells CSVVQDYGYTF. CDR3 bases: TGCAGCGTTGTACAGGACTATGGCTACACCTTC. Full variable domain (outside the CDR3, taken from reference TRBV29-1 and TRBJ1-2): SAVISQKPSRDICQRGTSLTIQCQVDSQVTMMFWYRQQPGQSLTLIATANQGSEATYESGFVIDKFPISRPNLTFSTLTVSNMSPEDSSIYLCSVVQDYGYTFGSGTRLTVV.